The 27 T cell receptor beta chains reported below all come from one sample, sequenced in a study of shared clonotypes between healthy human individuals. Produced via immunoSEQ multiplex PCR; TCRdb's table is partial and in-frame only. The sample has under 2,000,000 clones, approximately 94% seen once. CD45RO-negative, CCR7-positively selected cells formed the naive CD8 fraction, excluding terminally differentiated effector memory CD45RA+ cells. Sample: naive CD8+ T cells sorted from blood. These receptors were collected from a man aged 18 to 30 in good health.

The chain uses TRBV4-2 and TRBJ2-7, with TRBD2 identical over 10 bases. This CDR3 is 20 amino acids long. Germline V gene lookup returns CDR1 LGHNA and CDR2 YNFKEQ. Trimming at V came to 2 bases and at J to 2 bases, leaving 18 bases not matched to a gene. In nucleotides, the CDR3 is TGTGCCAGCAGCCAACCTCGGTCGCGACTAGCGGGTGGAGGAACCTACGAGCAGTACTTC. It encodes CASSQPRSRLAGGGTYEQYF.

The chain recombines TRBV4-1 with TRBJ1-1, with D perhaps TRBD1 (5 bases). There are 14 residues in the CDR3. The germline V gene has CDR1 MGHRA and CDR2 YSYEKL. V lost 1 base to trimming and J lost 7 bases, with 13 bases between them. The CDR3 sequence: CASSQVSREIEAFF. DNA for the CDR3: TGCGCCAGCAGCCAAGTGAGCAGGGAAATTGAAGCTTTCTTT.

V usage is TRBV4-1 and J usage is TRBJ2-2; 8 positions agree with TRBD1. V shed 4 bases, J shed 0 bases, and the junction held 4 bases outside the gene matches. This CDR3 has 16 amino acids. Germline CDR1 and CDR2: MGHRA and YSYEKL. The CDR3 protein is CASSLGQGANTGELFF. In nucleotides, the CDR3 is TGCGCCAGCAGCCTTGGACAGGGAGCGAACACCGGGGAGCTGTTTTTT.

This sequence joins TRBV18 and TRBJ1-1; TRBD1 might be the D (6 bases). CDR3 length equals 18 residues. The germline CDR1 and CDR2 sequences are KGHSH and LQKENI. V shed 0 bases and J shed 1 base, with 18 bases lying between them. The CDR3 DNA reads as TGTGCCAGCTCACCACCAGGCAGGGGCCCTGACGAGAACACTGAAGCTTTCTTT. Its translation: CASSPPGRGPDENTEAFF. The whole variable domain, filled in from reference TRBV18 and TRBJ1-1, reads NAGVMQNPRHLVRRRGQEARLRCSPMKGHSHVYWYRQLPEEGLKFMVYLQKENIIDESGMPKERFSAEFPKEGPSILRIQQVVRGDSAAYFCASSPPGRGPDENTEAFFGQGTRLTVV.

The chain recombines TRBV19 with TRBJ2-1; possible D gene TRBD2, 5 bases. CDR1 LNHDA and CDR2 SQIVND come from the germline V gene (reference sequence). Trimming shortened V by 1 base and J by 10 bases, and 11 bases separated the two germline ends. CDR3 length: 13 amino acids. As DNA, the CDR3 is TGTGCCAGTAGTATAGTCGGGGAAGCAGAGCAGTTCTTC. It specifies CASSIVGEAEQFF.

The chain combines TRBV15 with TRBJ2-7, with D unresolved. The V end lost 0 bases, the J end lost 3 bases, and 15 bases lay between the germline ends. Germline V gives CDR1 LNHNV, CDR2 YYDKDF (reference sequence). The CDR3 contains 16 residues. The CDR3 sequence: CATSRDVLSHRYEQYF. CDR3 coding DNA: TGTGCCACCAGCAGAGACGTCTTATCTCATCGCTACGAGCAGTACTTC. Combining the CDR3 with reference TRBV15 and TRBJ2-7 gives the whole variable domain DAMVIQNPRYQVTQFGKPVTLSCSQTLNHNVMYWYQQKSSQAPKLLFHYYDKDFNNEADTPDNFQSRRPNTSFCFLDIRSPGLGDTAMYLCATSRDVLSHRYEQYFGPGTRLTVT.

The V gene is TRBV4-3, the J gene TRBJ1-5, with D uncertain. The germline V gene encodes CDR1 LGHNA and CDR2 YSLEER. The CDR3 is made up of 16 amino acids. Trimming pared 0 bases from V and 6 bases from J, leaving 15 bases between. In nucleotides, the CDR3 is TGCGCCAGCAGCCAAGATCGGGAGGGAGAAGGTCAGCCCCAGCATTTT. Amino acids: CASSQDREGEGQPQHF.

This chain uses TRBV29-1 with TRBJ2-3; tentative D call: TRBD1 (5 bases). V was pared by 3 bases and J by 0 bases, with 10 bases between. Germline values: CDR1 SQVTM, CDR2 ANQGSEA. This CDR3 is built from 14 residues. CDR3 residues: CSVDPTASTDTQYF. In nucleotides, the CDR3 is TGCAGCGTTGACCCGACAGCCAGCACAGATACGCAGTATTTT.

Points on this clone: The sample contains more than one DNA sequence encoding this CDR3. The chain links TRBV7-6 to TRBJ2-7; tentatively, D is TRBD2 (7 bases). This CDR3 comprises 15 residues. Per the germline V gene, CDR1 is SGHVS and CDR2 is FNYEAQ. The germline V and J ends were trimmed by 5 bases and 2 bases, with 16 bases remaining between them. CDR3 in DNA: TGTGCCAGCAGCCCCGGGGTGGGGGGGCCCTACGAGCAGTACTTC. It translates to CASSPGVGGPYEQYF.

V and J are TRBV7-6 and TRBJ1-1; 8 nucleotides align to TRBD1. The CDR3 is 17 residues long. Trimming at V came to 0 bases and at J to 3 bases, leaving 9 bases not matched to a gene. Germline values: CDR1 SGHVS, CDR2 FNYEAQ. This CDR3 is CASSLADRGRRDTEAFF. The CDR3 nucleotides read TGTGCCAGCAGCTTAGCCGACAGGGGACGCAGGGACACTGAAGCTTTCTTT.

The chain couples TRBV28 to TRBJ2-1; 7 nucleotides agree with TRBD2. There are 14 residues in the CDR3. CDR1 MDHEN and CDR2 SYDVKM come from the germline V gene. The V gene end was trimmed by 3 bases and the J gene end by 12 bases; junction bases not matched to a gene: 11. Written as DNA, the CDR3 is TGTGCCAGCAGTTTTCGGCGGGGCGGGAGTTTGCAGTTCTTC. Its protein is CASSFRRGGSLQFF.

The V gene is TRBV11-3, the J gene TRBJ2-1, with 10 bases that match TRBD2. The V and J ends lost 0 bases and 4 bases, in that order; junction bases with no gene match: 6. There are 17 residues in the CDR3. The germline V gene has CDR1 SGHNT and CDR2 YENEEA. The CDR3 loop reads CASSLDPAGGRYNEQFF. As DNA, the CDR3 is TGTGCCAGCAGCTTAGATCCAGCGGGAGGGCGGTACAATGAGCAGTTCTTC.

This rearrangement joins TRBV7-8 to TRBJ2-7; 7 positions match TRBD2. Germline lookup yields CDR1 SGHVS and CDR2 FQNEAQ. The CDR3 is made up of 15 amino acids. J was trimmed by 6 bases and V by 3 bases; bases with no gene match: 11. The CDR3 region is CASSLGGGPLSEQYF. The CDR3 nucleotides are TGTGCCAGCAGCTTGGGGGGAGGGCCTCTGAGCGAGCAGTACTTC.

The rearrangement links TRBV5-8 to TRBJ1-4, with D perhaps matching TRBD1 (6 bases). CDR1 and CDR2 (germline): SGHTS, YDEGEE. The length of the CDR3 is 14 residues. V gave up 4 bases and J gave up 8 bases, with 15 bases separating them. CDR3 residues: CASSPSRGQEKLFF. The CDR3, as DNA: TGTGCCAGCAGCCCGTCACGGGGGCAGGAAAAACTGTTTTTT. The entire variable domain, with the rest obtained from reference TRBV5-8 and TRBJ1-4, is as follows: EAGVTQSPTHLIKTRGQQATLRCSPISGHTSVYWYQQALGLGLQFLLWYDEGEERNRGNFPPRFSGRQFPNYSSELNVNALELEDSALYLCASSPSRGQEKLFFGSGTQLSVL.

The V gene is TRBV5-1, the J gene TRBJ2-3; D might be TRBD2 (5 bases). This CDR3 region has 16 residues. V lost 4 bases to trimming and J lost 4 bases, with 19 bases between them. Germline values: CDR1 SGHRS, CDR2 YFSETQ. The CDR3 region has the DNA TGCGCCAGCAGCGACTATGGAAGCCAAGACGCAGATACGCAGTATTTT. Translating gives CASSDYGSQDADTQYF.

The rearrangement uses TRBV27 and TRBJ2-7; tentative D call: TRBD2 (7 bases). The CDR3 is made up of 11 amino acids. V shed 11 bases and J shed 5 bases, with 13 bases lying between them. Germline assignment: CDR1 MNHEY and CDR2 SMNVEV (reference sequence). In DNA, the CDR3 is TGTGCCGCCGGGGGGCAGGACGAGCAGTACTTC. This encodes CAAGGQDEQYF.

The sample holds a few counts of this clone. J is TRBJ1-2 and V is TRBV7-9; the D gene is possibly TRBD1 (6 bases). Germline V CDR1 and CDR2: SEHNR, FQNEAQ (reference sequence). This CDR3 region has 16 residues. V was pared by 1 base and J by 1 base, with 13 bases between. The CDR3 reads CASSLGAEGVNYGYTF. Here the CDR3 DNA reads TGTGCCAGCAGCTTAGGAGCGGAGGGGGTTAACTATGGCTACACCTTC.

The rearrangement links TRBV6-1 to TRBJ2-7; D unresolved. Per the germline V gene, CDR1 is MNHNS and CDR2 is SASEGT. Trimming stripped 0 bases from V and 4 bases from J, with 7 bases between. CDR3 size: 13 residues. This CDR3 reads CASSEASPYEQYF. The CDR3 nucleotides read TGTGCCAGCAGTGAAGCATCCCCATACGAGCAGTACTTC.

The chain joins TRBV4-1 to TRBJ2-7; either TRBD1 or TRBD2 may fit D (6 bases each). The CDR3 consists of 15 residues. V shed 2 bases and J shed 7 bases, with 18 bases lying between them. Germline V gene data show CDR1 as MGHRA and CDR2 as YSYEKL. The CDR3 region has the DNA TGCGCCAGCAGCCAACTACAGGGTGATGCGGGGGAGCAGTACTTC. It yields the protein CASSQLQGDAGEQYF.

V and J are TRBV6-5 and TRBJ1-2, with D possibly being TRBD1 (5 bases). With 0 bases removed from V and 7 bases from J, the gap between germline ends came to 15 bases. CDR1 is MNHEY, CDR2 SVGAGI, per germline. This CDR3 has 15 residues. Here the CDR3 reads CASSYSMGQGGGYTF. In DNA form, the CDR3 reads TGTGCCAGCAGTTACTCGATGGGGCAGGGAGGTGGCTACACCTTC.

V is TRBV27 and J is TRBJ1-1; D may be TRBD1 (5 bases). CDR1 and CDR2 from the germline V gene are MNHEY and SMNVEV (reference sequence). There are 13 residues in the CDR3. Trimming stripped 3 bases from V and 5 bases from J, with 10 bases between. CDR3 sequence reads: CASSLEGQTEAFF. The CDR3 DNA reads TGTGCCAGCAGTTTGGAGGGGCAAACTGAAGCTTTCTTT.

Here the CDR3 reads CASSEGAESTEAFF. The DNA for the CDR3 is TGTGCCAGCAGTGAAGGGGCGGAGAGCACTGAAGCTTTCTTT. This chain links TRBV2 with TRBJ1-1; D not resolved. This CDR3 is 14 amino acids long. Per the germline V gene, CDR1 is SNHLY and CDR2 is FYNNEI. Trimming cost V 1 base and J 4 bases, with 10 bases left between them.

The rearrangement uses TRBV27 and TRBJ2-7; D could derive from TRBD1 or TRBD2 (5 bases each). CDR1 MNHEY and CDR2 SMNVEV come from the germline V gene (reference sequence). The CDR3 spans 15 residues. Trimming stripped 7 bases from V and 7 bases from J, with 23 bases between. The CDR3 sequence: CASTPGTTAFMEQYF. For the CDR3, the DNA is TGTGCCAGCACACCCGGGACGACAGCTTTTATGGAGCAGTACTTC.

CDR3 coding DNA: TGTGCCAGCAGCCCAGGTTGGGACAGGGAGAGCTCGAGGGAAAAACTGTTTTTT. It specifies CASSPGWDRESSREKLFF. The genes are TRBV7-9 and TRBJ1-4; 9 bases align to TRBD1. With V trimmed by 5 bases and J by 8 bases, 18 bases remained unmatched. The CDR3 has 18 residues. The germline CDR1 and CDR2 sequences are SEHNR and FQNEAQ (reference sequence). Supplemented by reference TRBV7-9 and TRBJ1-4, the full variable domain reads DTGVSQNPRHKITKRGQNVTFRCDPISEHNRLYWYRQTLGQGPEFLTYFQNEAQLEKSRLLSDRFSAERPKGSFSTLEIQRTEQGDSAMYLCASSPGWDRESSREKLFFGSGTQLSVL.

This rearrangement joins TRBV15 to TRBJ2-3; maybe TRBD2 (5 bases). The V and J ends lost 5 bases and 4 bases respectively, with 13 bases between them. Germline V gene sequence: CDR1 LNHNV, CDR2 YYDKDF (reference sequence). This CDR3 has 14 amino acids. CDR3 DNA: TGTGCCACCAGCGCTCCTACTAGAGCAGATACGCAGTATTTT. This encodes CATSAPTRADTQYF.

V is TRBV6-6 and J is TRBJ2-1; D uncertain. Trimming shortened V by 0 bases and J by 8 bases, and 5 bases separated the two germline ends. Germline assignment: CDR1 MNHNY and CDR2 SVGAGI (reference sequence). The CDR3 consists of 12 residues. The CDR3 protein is CASSYSKDEQFF. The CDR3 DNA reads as TGTGCCAGCAGTTACTCGAAGGATGAGCAGTTCTTC.

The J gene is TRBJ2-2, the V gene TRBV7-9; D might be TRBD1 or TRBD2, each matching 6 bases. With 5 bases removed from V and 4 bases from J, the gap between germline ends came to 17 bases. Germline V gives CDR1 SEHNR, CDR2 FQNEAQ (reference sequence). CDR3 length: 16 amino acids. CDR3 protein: CASSPDGGRGTGELFF. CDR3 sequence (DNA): TGTGCCAGCAGCCCCGATGGGGGGCGCGGCACCGGGGAGCTGTTTTTT.